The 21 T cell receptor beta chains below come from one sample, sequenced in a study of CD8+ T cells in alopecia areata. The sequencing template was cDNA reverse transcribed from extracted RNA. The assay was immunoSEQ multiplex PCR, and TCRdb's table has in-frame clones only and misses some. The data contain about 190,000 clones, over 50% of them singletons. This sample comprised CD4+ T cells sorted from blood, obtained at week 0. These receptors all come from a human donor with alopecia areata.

The DNA for the CDR3 is TGCAGCGTGCGAACAGGGGCGGGAGCCAAAAACATTCAGTACTTC. Its protein product is CSVRTGAGAKNIQYF. The J gene is TRBJ2-4, the V gene TRBV29-1, with 7 nucleotides matching TRBD1. J was trimmed by 0 bases and V by 6 bases; bases with no gene match: 8. Germline lookup yields CDR1 SQVTM and CDR2 ANQGSEA. The CDR3 loop spans 15 amino acids.

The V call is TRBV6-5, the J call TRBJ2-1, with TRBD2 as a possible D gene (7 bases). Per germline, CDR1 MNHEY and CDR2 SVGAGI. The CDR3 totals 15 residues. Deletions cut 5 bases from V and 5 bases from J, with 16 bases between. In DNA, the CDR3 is TGTGCCAGCAGTAAAATCGGGGGGCTGGACAATGAGCAGTTCTTC. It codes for CASSKIGGLDNEQFF.

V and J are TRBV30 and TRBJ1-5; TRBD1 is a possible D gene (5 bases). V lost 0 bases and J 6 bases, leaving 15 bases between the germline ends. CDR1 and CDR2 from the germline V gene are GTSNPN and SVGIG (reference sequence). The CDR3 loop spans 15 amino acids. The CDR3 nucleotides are TGTGCCTGGAGTGTACATCGGGGCTGGGGTCAGCCCCAGCATTTT. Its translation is CAWSVHRGWGQPQHF.

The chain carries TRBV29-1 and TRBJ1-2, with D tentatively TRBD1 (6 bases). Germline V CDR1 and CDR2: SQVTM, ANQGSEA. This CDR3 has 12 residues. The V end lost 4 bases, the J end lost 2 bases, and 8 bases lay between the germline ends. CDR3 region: CSVAQGNYGYTF. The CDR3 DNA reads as TGCAGCGTTGCGCAGGGGAACTATGGCTACACCTTC.

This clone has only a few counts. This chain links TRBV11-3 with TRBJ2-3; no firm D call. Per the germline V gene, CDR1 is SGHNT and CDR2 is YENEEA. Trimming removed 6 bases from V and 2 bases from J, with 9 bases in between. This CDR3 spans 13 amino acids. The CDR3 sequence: CASRLGSTDTQYF. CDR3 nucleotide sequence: TGTGCCAGCAGGCTAGGGTCCACAGATACGCAGTATTTT. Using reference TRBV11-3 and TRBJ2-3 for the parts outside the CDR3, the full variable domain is EAGVVQSPRYKIIEKKQPVAFWCNPISGHNTLYWYLQNLGQGPELLIRYENEEAVDDSQLPKDRFSAERLKGVDSTLKIQPAELGDSAVYLCASRLGSTDTQYFGPGTRLTVL.

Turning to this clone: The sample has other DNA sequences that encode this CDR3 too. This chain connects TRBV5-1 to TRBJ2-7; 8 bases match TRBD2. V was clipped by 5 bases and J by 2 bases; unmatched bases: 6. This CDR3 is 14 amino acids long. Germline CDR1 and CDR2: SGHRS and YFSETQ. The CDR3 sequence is CASSSGLEPYEQYF. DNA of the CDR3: TGCGCCAGCAGTTCGGGACTAGAGCCCTACGAGCAGTACTTC.

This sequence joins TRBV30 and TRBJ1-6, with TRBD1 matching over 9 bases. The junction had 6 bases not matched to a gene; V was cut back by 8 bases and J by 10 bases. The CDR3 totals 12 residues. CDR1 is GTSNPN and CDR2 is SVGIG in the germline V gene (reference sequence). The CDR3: CARQGVESPLHF. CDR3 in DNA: TGTGCCCGACAGGGGGTAGAATCACCCCTCCACTTT. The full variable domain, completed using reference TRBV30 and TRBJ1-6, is SQTIHQWPATLVQPVGSPLSLECTVEGTSNPNLYWYRQAAGRGLQLLFYSVGIGQISSEVPQNLSASRPQDRQFILSSKKLLLSDSGFYLCARQGVESPLHFGNGTRLTVT.

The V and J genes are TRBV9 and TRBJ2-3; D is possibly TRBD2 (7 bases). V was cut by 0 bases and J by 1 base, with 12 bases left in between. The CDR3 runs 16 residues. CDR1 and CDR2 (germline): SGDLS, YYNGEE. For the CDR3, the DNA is TGTGCCAGCAGCGTAGTGGCGGGGGCACGCACAGATACGCAGTATTTT. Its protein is CASSVVAGARTDTQYF.

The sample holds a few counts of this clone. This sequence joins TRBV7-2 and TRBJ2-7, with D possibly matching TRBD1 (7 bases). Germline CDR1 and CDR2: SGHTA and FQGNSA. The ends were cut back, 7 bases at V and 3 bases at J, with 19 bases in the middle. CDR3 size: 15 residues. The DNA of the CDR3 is TGTGCCAGCACCTACCGACAGGGAGGAGTCTACGAGCAGTACTTC. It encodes CASTYRQGGVYEQYF.

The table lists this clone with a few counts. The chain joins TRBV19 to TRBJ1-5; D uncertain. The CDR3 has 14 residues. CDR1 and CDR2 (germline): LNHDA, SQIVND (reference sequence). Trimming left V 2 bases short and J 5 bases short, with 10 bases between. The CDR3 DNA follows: TGTGCCAGTAGTATAAGGACGGGAGATCAGCCCCAGCATTTT. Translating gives CASSIRTGDQPQHF.

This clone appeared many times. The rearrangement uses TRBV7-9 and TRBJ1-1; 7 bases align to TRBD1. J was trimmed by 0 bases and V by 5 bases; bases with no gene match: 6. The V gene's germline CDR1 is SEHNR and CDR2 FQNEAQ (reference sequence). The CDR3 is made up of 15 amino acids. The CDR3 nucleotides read TGTGCCAGCAGCCCGGACAGGTCCATGAACACTGAAGCTTTCTTT. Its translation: CASSPDRSMNTEAFF.

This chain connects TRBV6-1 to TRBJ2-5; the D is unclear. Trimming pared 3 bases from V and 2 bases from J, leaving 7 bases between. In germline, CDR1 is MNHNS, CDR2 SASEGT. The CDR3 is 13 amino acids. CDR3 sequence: CASSDFEQETQYF. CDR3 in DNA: TGTGCCAGCAGTGATTTTGAGCAAGAGACCCAGTACTTC.

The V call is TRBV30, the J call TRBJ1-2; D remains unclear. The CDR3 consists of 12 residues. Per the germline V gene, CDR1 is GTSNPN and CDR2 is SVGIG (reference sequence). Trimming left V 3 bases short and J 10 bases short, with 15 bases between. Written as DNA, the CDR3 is TGTGCCTGGAGCCGAGAGAGGGCTATCTACACCTTC. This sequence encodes CAWSRERAIYTF.

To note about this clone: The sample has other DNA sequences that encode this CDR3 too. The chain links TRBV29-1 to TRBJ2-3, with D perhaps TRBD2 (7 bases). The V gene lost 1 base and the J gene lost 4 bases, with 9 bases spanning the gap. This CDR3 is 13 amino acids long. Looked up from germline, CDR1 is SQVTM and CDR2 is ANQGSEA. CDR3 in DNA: TGCAGCGTTGAAGGAGGGGGGGCAGATACGCAGTATTTT. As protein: CSVEGGGADTQYF.

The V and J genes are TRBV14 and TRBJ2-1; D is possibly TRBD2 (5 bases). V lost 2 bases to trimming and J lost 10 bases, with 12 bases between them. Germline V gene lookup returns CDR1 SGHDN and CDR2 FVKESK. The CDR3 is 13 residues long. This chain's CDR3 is CASSQLSGGEQFF. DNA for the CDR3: TGTGCCAGCAGCCAACTCTCAGGAGGCGAGCAGTTCTTC.

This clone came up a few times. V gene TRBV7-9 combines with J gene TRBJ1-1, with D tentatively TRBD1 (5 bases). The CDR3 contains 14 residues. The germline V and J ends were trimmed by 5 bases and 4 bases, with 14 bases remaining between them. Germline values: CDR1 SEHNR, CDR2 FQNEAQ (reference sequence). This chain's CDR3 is CASSDQGRGTEAFF. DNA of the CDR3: TGTGCCAGCAGCGATCAGGGTAGGGGCACTGAAGCTTTCTTT.

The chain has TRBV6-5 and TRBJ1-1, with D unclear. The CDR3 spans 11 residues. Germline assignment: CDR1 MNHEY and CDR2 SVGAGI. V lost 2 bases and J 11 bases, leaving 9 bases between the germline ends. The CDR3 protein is CASSYRGYAFF. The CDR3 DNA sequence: TGTGCCAGCAGTTACCGGGGATATGCTTTCTTT.

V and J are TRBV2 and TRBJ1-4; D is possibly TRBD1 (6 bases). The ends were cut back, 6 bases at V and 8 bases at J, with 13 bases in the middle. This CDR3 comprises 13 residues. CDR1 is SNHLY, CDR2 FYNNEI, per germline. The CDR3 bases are TGTGCCAGCAGAGATACAGGGAACGAAAAACTGTTTTTT. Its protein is CASRDTGNEKLFF. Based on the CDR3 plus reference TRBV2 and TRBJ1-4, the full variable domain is EPEVTQTPSHQVTQMGQEVILRCVPISNHLYFYWYRQILGQKVEFLVSFYNNEISEKSEIFDDQFSVERPDGSNFTLKIRSTKLEDSAMYFCASRDTGNEKLFFGSGTQLSVL.

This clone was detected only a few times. CDR3 in DNA: TGTGCCAGCTCACCACCAACAGAATATAACTATGGCTACACCTTC. Amino acid sequence: CASSPPTEYNYGYTF. V is TRBV18 and J is TRBJ1-2; D remains ambiguous. This CDR3 comprises 15 residues. V was cut by 0 bases and J by 1 base, with 9 bases left in between. CDR1 and CDR2 (germline): KGHSH, LQKENI.

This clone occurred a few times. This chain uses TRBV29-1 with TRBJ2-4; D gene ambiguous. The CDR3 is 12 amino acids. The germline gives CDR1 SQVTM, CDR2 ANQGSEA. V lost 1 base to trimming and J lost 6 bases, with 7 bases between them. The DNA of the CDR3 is TGCAGCGTTGAAGTTCCGGGAAACATTCAGTACTTC. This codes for CSVEVPGNIQYF.

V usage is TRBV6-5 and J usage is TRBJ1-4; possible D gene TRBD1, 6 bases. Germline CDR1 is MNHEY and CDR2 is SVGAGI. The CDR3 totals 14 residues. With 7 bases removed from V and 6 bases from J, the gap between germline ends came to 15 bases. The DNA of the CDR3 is TGTGCCAGCAAAACAGGGAGTCTTGATGAAAAACTGTTTTTT. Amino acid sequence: CASKTGSLDEKLFF.